These 31 T cell receptor beta chains were sequenced from one sample in a study of identical twins. TCRdb re-analysed the 5' RACE reads in MiXCR, keeping a single row per CDR3 protein. The sample has 200,000 to 250,000 distinct CDR3 sequences; 7.5% are singletons. This sample was also put to use in a study of yellow fever vaccine responses in identical twins.

The sample consisted of CD8+ T cells sorted from blood. These receptor sequences come from a woman between 18 and 29 years old in good health.

The rearrangement joins TRBV5-8 to TRBJ1-5; TRBD1 aligns across 7 bases. The germline V gene has CDR1 SGHTS and CDR2 YDEGEE. J gave up 4 bases and V 5 bases, and 9 bases lay outside the gene matches. This CDR3 comprises 15 residues. The CDR3 loop is CASRFHRGENQPQHF. The CDR3 DNA sequence: TGTGCCAGCAGATTTCACAGGGGTGAGAATCAGCCCCAGCATTTT.

This clonotype was counted only a few times. Here the CDR3 reads CASSLGGTAQETQYF. CDR3 bases: TGTGCCAGCAGCTTAGGGGGGACAGCCCAAGAGACCCAGTACTTC. The V and J genes are TRBV7-9 and TRBJ2-5; 7 bases line up with TRBD1. CDR1 and CDR2 from the germline V gene are SEHNR and FQNEAQ (reference sequence). The ends lost 1 base at V and 1 base at J; junction bases unmatched: 3. The CDR3 runs 15 residues.

In its sample, this clonotype was seen a few times. In DNA, the CDR3 is TGTGCCAGCAGTTTGGGGGGCGGCTACACCTTC. This gives the protein CASSLGGGYTF. This sequence joins TRBV12-3 or TRBV12-4 and TRBJ1-2; a weak D match, TRBD1 (6 bases). V was cut by 3 bases and J by 8 bases, with 7 bases left in between. The CDR3 totals 11 residues.

At least ten counts were recorded for this clonotype. In nucleotides, the CDR3 is TGTGCCACCAGCCTGGGGCATGAGCAGTTCTTC. It translates to CATSLGHEQFF. V is TRBV15 and J is TRBJ2-1; TRBD1 might be the D (5 bases). The CDR3 is made up of 11 amino acids. The germline V gene has CDR1 LNHNV and CDR2 YYDKDF (reference sequence). The V and J ends lost 5 bases and 8 bases respectively, with 7 bases between them.

This clonotype was seen many times. The chain joins TRBV11-2 to TRBJ2-3; no firm D call. CDR1 is SGHAT and CDR2 is FQNNGV in the germline V gene. V dropped 2 bases and J dropped 2 bases, with 8 bases sitting between them. The CDR3 spans 14 residues. The CDR3 nucleotides read TGTGCCAGCAGCTTATCTGACCCCACAGATACGCAGTATTTT. Translated, it gives CASSLSDPTDTQYF.

This clonotype showed up just a few times. V and J are TRBV28 and TRBJ2-7; D remains unclear. Deletions cut 6 bases from V and 2 bases from J, with 14 bases between. Germline V gene sequence: CDR1 MDHEN, CDR2 SYDVKM. This CDR3 has 14 amino acids. The CDR3 reads CASSSSYNTYEQYF. The DNA for the CDR3 is TGTGCCAGCAGCTCCTCGTATAATACCTACGAGCAGTACTTC.

The sample holds a few counts of this clonotype. The genes are TRBV7-8 and TRBJ1-4; D is unresolved. CDR1 is SGHVS and CDR2 is FQNEAQ in the germline V gene. The CDR3 covers 15 residues. Trimming removed 5 bases at V and 6 bases at J, with 16 bases between. The CDR3 DNA reads as TGTGCCAGCAGCAATTATGCTGGATCATATGAAAAACTGTTTTTT. Translated, it gives CASSNYAGSYEKLFF.

This clonotype was observed many times. The chain employs TRBV12-3 or TRBV12-4 and TRBJ2-7, with 14 bases matching TRBD2. The CDR3 spans 15 residues. V lost 5 bases, J lost 3 bases, and 3 bases stayed unmatched. The CDR3 DNA reads as TGTGCCAGCAGTATGGGACTAGCGGGAGTCTACGAGCAGTACTTC. It specifies CASSMGLAGVYEQYF.

This clonotype turned up a few times. This chain joins TRBV24-1 and TRBJ2-1; 12 bases align to TRBD2. The V segment lost 2 bases and the J segment 5 bases; nucleotides outside the gene matches: 6. This CDR3 has 17 amino acids. Looked up from germline, CDR1 is KGHDR and CDR2 is SFDVKD. In nucleotides, the CDR3 is TGTGCCACCAGTGATTCTAAGGGACTAGCGGGTAACAATGAGCAGTTCTTC. Translated, it gives CATSDSKGLAGNNEQFF.

The chain carries TRBV29-1 and TRBJ2-2; D is perhaps TRBD2 (5 bases). The CDR3 has 15 residues. V lost 1 base and J 0 bases, leaving 9 bases between the germline ends. Germline assignment: CDR1 SQVTM and CDR2 ANQGSEA. The CDR3 reads CSVEGGSANTGELFF. CDR3 coding DNA: TGCAGCGTTGAAGGGGGTAGCGCGAACACCGGGGAGCTGTTTTTT.

This clonotype was observed at least ten times. CDR3 bases: TGTGCCAGCACCGGACACCCAGGATTCCAGGCCGATACGCAGTATTTT. This sequence encodes CASTGHPGFQADTQYF. This sequence joins TRBV27 and TRBJ2-3; D is perhaps TRBD1 (5 bases). In germline, CDR1 is MNHEY, CDR2 SMNVEV (reference sequence). The CDR3 totals 16 residues. V dropped 7 bases and J dropped 6 bases, with 23 bases sitting between them.

This clonotype was observed a few times. V is TRBV7-6 and J is TRBJ2-3; tentative D call: TRBD2 (7 bases). Germline V gene sequence: CDR1 SGHVS, CDR2 FNYEAQ. V lost 1 base, J lost 3 bases, and 17 bases lay in between. The length of the CDR3 is 17 residues. The CDR3: CASSLGGGGGRTDTQYF. In DNA, the CDR3 is TGTGCCAGCAGCTTAGGAGGAGGGGGGGGCCGGACAGATACGCAGTATTTT.

There are many counts of this clonotype. The chain links TRBV12-3 or TRBV12-4 to TRBJ1-5, with 9 bases lining up with TRBD1. The V gene end was trimmed by 6 bases and the J gene end by 6 bases; junction bases not matched to a gene: 9. There are 15 residues in the CDR3. The CDR3 loop reads CASSDTGGAGQPQHF. The CDR3, as DNA: TGTGCCAGCAGCGATACAGGGGGCGCGGGTCAGCCCCAGCATTTT.

The chain couples TRBV20-1 to TRBJ2-1; D ambiguous. The CDR3 spans 15 residues. V lost 3 bases and J 2 bases, leaving 14 bases between the germline ends. Germline V gives CDR1 DFQATT, CDR2 SNEGSKA (reference sequence). In nucleotides, the CDR3 is TGCAGTGCTAGGGCTCGGGTGGTCGCCTACAATGAGCAGTTCTTC. Translation: CSARARVVAYNEQFF.

This clonotype was observed a few times. The chain links TRBV12-3 or TRBV12-4 to TRBJ1-1; weak D call: TRBD1 (6 bases). The CDR3 covers 13 residues. Between the trimmed V and J ends, which lost 4 bases and 4 bases, there was a span of 10 bases. This chain's CDR3 is CASSYQGLTEAFF. The CDR3, as DNA: TGTGCCAGCAGTTACCAGGGGCTCACTGAAGCTTTCTTT.

This clonotype was detected only a few times. The chain recombines TRBV28 with TRBJ1-4; possibly TRBD1 for D (5 bases). The length of the CDR3 is 18 residues. V was cut by 8 bases and J by 4 bases, with 26 bases left in between. The germline CDR1 and CDR2 sequences are MDHEN and SYDVKM. CDR3: CASRLSQRGRGINEKLFF. The CDR3 nucleotides read TGTGCCAGCCGGCTATCACAACGGGGGAGGGGCATTAATGAAAAACTGTTTTTT. The entire variable domain, with the rest obtained from reference TRBV28 and TRBJ1-4, is as follows: DVKVTQSSRYLVKRTGEKVFLECVQDMDHENMFWYRQDPGLGLRLIYFSYDVKMKEKGDIPEGYSVSREKKERFSLILESASTNQTSMYLCASRLSQRGRGINEKLFFGSGTQLSVL.

This clonotype has ten or more counts. This chain connects TRBV29-1 to TRBJ2-1; 7 bases agree with TRBD1. The CDR3 totals 14 residues. Germline assignment: CDR1 SQVTM and CDR2 ANQGSEA. The J segment lost 0 bases and the V segment lost 4 bases, leaving 3 bases of the junction unmatched. CDR3 coding DNA: TGCAGCGTTGTGACAGGGAGCTCCTACAATGAGCAGTTCTTC. This codes for CSVVTGSSYNEQFF.

In its sample, this clonotype was seen many times. The chain employs TRBV3-1 and TRBJ2-7, with 7 bases lining up with TRBD2. V lost 3 bases, J lost 0 bases, and 5 bases stayed unmatched. The CDR3 contains 15 residues. Looked up from germline, CDR1 is LGHDT and CDR2 is YNNKEL (reference sequence). CDR3 sequence (DNA): TGTGCCAGCAGCCACTTAGCGGGTCTCTCCTACGAGCAGTACTTC. Its protein is CASSHLAGLSYEQYF.

Note on this clonotype: A far larger clone differs by one base, so this is likely a read error. The chain employs TRBV5-1 and TRBJ2-1, with a possible D match to TRBD2 (5 bases). Germline assignment: CDR1 SGHRS and CDR2 YFSETQ. V gave up 4 bases and J gave up 6 bases, with 8 bases separating them. CDR3 length: 12 amino acids. In nucleotides, the CDR3 is TGCGCCAGCAGCGGGAGCTGCAATGAGCAGTTCTTC. Protein sequence: CASSGSCNEQFF.

The chain combines TRBV12-3 or TRBV12-4 with TRBJ2-1; the D is unclear. This CDR3 has 14 residues. V lost 3 bases and J lost 4, with 10 bases in between. In DNA form, the CDR3 reads TGTGCCAGCAGTTTCTCCAGTATTTACAATGAGCAGTTCTTC. It translates to CASSFSSIYNEQFF.

The rearrangement uses TRBV6-1 and TRBJ2-3; 9 bases align to TRBD2. Looked up from germline, CDR1 is MNHNS and CDR2 is SASEGT. There are 15 residues in the CDR3. Trimming removed 1 base from V and 4 bases from J; junction bases left unmatched: 3. CDR3 protein: CASSEVSGGADTQYF. DNA of the CDR3: TGTGCCAGCAGTGAAGTTAGCGGGGGTGCAGATACGCAGTATTTT.

In this sample, this clonotype turned up a few times. This sequence joins TRBV3-1 and TRBJ2-1; possibly TRBD2 for D (8 bases). Germline CDR1 LGHDT, CDR2 YNNKEL (reference sequence). The V and J ends lost 4 bases and 4 bases respectively, with 17 bases between them. The CDR3 covers 16 residues. The CDR3 protein is CASSPRGTRPYNEQFF. The CDR3 DNA follows: TGTGCCAGCAGCCCCAGGGGGACTAGGCCTTACAATGAGCAGTTCTTC.

This clonotype was observed a handful of times. This chain connects TRBV29-1 to TRBJ2-3; D is perhaps TRBD2 (5 bases). This CDR3 contains 13 residues. Between the trimmed V and J ends, which lost 4 bases and 0 bases, there was a span of 8 bases. The germline gives CDR1 SQVTM, CDR2 ANQGSEA. This CDR3 reads CSVVGRSTDTQYF. For the CDR3, the DNA is TGCAGCGTTGTAGGGAGAAGCACAGATACGCAGTATTTT.

The chain joins TRBV12-3 or TRBV12-4 to TRBJ2-5; D ambiguous. This CDR3 is built from 14 residues. V was clipped by 0 bases and J by 2 bases, with 7 bases between them. The CDR3 DNA is TGTGCCAGCAGTTTAGCTACAGTACAAGAGACCCAGTACTTC. It codes for CASSLATVQETQYF.

This clonotype was recorded many times. J is TRBJ2-3 and V is TRBV27, with TRBD2 matching 9 bases. Germline V lookup: CDR1 MNHEY, CDR2 SMNVEV (reference sequence). V was pared by 0 bases and J by 2 bases, with 3 bases of the junction left unmatched. The CDR3 covers 16 residues. CDR3 region: CASSLSPSGTTDTQYF. The CDR3 DNA reads as TGTGCCAGCAGTTTATCGCCTAGCGGGACCACAGATACGCAGTATTTT.

As concerns this clonotype: An end of the junction differs from the germline gene, which may be a read error. The chain is built from TRBV25-1 and TRBJ2-2; TRBD2 is a possible D gene (5 bases). This CDR3 spans 15 amino acids. Germline values: CDR1 MGHDK, CDR2 SYGVNS. CDR3 sequence reads: CAGRSTNSNTRELFF. The CDR3 coding sequence is TGTGCCGGGAGATCAACGAATTCGAACACCAGGGAGCTGTTTTTT.

There are a few counts of this clonotype. The chain recombines TRBV6-2 or TRBV6-3 with TRBJ1-6; tentatively, D is TRBD1 (6 bases). The length of the CDR3 is 15 residues. V lost 3 bases and J 3 bases, leaving 9 bases between the germline ends. Germline V gene lookup returns CDR1 MNHEY and CDR2 SVGEGT. The CDR3 DNA reads as TGTGCCAGCAGTTATGGACAGTTCTATAATTCACCCCTCCACTTT. Its protein product is CASSYGQFYNSPLHF.

The sample holds many counts of this clonotype. The rearrangement uses TRBV27 and TRBJ2-3; D possibly uses TRBD1 or TRBD2 (5 bases each). The CDR3 consists of 14 residues. V dropped 4 bases and J dropped 6 bases, with 14 bases sitting between them. Germline loops: CDR1 MNHEY, CDR2 SMNVEV (reference sequence). The CDR3 here is CASSSYSEGDTQYF. CDR3 DNA sequence: TGTGCCAGCAGTTCGTACAGTGAGGGGGATACGCAGTATTTT.

The chain recombines TRBV7-6 with TRBJ2-3, with D maybe TRBD2 (6 bases). This CDR3 region has 16 residues. Trimming shortened V by 5 bases and J by 0 bases, and 15 bases separated the two germline ends. Germline V CDR1 and CDR2: SGHVS, FNYEAQ. The DNA of the CDR3 is TGTGCCAGCAGCCAAAGACTAGATATAAGCACAGATACGCAGTATTTT. Translating it yields CASSQRLDISTDTQYF.

As for this clonotype: This may be a read error, as it is one base from a much larger clone. J is TRBJ2-1 and V is TRBV12-3 or TRBV12-4; no clear D. The CDR3 totals 15 residues. Trimming removed 5 bases from V and 5 bases from J, with 16 bases in between. The CDR3 DNA follows: TGTGCCAGCAGTCCCGGGCAGATCAAACACAATGAGCAGTTCTTC. Translation: CASSPGQIKHNEQFF.

In its sample, this clonotype was seen many times. The chain couples TRBV7-8 to TRBJ2-1, with TRBD2 matching over 8 bases. The germline gives CDR1 SGHVS, CDR2 FQNEAQ. V shed 2 bases, J shed 3 bases, and the junction held 9 bases outside the gene matches. The CDR3 runs to 17 residues. The CDR3 sequence is CASSLSYAGGRYNEQFF. Here the CDR3 DNA reads TGTGCCAGCAGCTTATCCTATGCGGGAGGTCGCTACAATGAGCAGTTCTTC.